This TCR beta chain appears in the sequencing data of a study of cytomegalovirus exposure and HLA in healthy donors. Across the whole study: Unique TCRs from HLA-typed donors, 65 million to 85 million of them, were held in an early data release.

Both 60 Vbeta primers and 13 Jbeta primers went into the PCR. As processed by the authors: In a later analysis, the count reached tens of millions of unique TCR beta chains, with 9 million to 11 million shared. Only in-frame clones appear in the TCRdb table, and some are missing; sequencing was by immunoSEQ multiplex PCR. D and trimming were read from the DNA, whereas the V and J calls and clone size are those reported in that table. The sample yields around 170,000 clones, around 80% seen once. CDR1 and CDR2 (germline): ENHRY, SYGVKD. With V trimmed by 3 bases and J by 3 bases, 4 bases remained unmatched. The CDR3 consists of 15 residues.

The clonotype was recovered from a man between 40 and 49 years old in good health and CMV-seronegative. The sample comprised PBMCs. V gene TRBV10-3 combines with J gene TRBJ2-7; 11 nucleotides line up with TRBD1. The CDR3 here is CAISDPDRGLYEQYF. The CDR3 coding sequence is TGTGCCATCAGTGATCCGGACAGGGGGCTCTACGAGCAGTACTTC.